Listed here is a single T cell receptor beta chain. Its antigen is unknown. The data derive from a study of vaccination and CD4 T cells after COVID-19. Turning to the study itself: Overlapping spike peptides of SARS-CoV-2, HCoV-NL63, HCoV-OC43 and HCoV-229E stimulated the cells. Whole-study findings and limits: 304 of 307 vaccine-specific clones from convalescent patients were spike mono-reactive.

Noted treatment: roughly 10-day PBMC culture with coronavirus spike peptide pools or control peptides (ViraFEST assay). One should note that the unexposed donor's CD4+ T cells were collected before the COVID-19 pandemic (2011-2018). Negative selection separated CD4+ T cells from roughly nine-day cultures. The Oncomine TCR Beta short-read assay was what sequenced the DNA obtained from cultured CD4+ T cells. TCRdb re-called the PCR reads through MiXCR, storing one row per CDR3 protein. The sample records several thousand distinct CDR3 sequences, 30% to 40% being singletons. Germline-derived CDR1 and CDR2 are LNHNV and YYDKDF (reference sequence). CDR3 length equals 15 residues. V gave up 1 base and J gave up 6 bases, with 16 bases separating them.

The material sequenced was CD4+ T cells from blood, cultured in vitro. This TCR derives from a human donor in good health. The rearrangement uses TRBV15 and TRBJ2-7, with a possible D match to TRBD1 (6 bases). The CDR3, as DNA: TGTGCCACCAGCAGAGGAGATGGGGAAGGGGGCGAGCAGTACTTC. It codes for CATSRGDGEGGEQYF.